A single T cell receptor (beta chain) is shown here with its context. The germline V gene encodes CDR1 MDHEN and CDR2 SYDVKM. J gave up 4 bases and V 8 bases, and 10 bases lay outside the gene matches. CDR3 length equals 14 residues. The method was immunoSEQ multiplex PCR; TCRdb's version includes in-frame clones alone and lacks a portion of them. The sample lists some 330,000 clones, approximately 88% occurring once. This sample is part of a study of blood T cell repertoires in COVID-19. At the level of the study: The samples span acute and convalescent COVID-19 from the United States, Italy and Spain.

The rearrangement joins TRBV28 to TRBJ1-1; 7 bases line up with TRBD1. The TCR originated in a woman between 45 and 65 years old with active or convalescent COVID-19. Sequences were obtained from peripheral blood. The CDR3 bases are TGTGCCAGCTTGGGGGACAGCGAACTCACTGAAGCTTTCTTT. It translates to CASLGDSELTEAFF.